This T cell receptor beta chain stems from a study of breast tumors, draining lymph nodes, adjacent tissues (TCRdb year 2016). With regard to the full study: TCR beta repertoires were compared across tumor, adjacent nontumor tissue and axillary lymph nodes obtained from breast cancer patients. In human breast cancer, the study set out to evaluate how tumor, surrounding tissue and draining lymph node repertoires relate to one another and whether T cells may move between these sites.

Lymph node samples were obtained from the axillary draining lymph nodes of breast cancer patients. V gives up 5 bases and J gives up 10 bases, and the segment between their germline ends measures 18 bases. The germline V gene (reference sequence) gives CDR1 as MNHEY and CDR2 as SMNVEV. The CDR3 holds 15 amino acids from the cysteine to the phenylalanine. CDR3 DNA is the only sequence kept; it has 45 bases, read in frame from the first base. What the study reported, not specific to this receptor: The similarity between tumor and nontumor tissue repertoires was significantly greater in luminal-like breast cancer than in basal-like breast cancer. The data were judged consistent with most tumor T cells deriving from the lymph node and then expanding within tumor tissue. Tumor T-cell repertoires showed less diversity than lymph node repertoires and more diversity than nontumor tissue repertoires, and tumor T-cell repertoires showed preferential V and J gene usage. The conclusion that tumor T cells originate in lymph nodes was framed as consistent with a hypothesis rather than directly demonstrated.

This clonotype was detected many times. Its antigen target is currently unknown. No quality values exist for individual bases; no much larger clone is one base distant. Sequenced on an Illumina HiSeq 2000. Multiplex PCR amplification was used to generate the TCR beta chain libraries. High-throughput sequencing was used to analyze the amplified TCR beta chain products. TCRdb trimmed the raw reads at Q25, called clones with MiXCR and kept productive beta chains. Records with the same CDR3 protein are collapsed into one entry carrying the most frequent genes and DNA. For this sample there are around 150,000 distinct CDR3 sequences; approximately 20% appear just once. Of the sample, under 3% is held by the ten largest clones.

Sequencing was performed on axillary lymph node tissue. This clonotype was sampled from a female donor with breast cancer. Some clones in this sample may be carry-over from other donors' samples. The sequence is built from TRBV27 and TRBJ1-6; a tentative D call is TRBD1 (6 bases match). The nucleotides read TGTGCCAGCAGTCGGGGGCCGTGGGGGCAATCACCCCTCCACTTT. This is translated as CASSRGPWGQSPLHF.